These 10 T cell receptor beta chains came from one sample sequenced in a study of blood T cell repertoires in COVID-19. Assay used: immunoSEQ multiplex PCR; TCRdb lists only in-frame clones, some missing. The repertoire includes around 130,000 clones, roughly four fifths of them detected once, and around 10% sits in the top ten. The sequencing sample was made of peripheral blood. These receptors originate from a human donor in a cohort sampled during active COVID-19.

This sequence joins TRBV3-1 (or the pseudogene TRBV3-2) and TRBJ2-5, with 7 bases fitting TRBD2. V gave up 1 base and J gave up 5 bases; unmatched junction bases: 1. From germline, CDR1 is LGHDT and CDR2 YNNKEL (reference sequence). This CDR3 spans 13 amino acids. The CDR3 is CASSQGGGETQYF. In DNA form, the CDR3 reads TGTGCCAGCAGCCAAGGCGGGGGTGAGACCCAGTACTTC.

The sample holds one count of this clone. The rearrangement joins TRBV6-6 to TRBJ2-7, with D possibly TRBD2 on 6 matching bases. Deletions cut 2 bases from V and 4 bases from J, with 12 bases between. Germline-derived CDR1 and CDR2 are MNHNY and SVGAGI (reference sequence). The CDR3 is 14 residues long. CDR3 in amino acids: CASSYGGAGYEQYF. The CDR3 DNA reads TGTGCCAGCAGTTACGGCGGGGCCGGATACGAGCAGTACTTC.

This clone occurred a few times. The chain uses TRBV6-2 or TRBV6-3 and TRBJ2-1; TRBD1 matches at 9 bases. The V gene end was trimmed by 2 bases and the J gene end by 7 bases; junction bases not matched to a gene: 6. The V gene's germline CDR1 is MNHEY and CDR2 SVGEGT. This CDR3 spans 15 amino acids. DNA for the CDR3: TGTGCCAGCAGTTACGGGACAGGGAAGGGGAATGAGCAGTTCTTC. Translation: CASSYGTGKGNEQFF.

The chain combines TRBV19 with TRBJ2-2; a weak D match, TRBD2 (6 bases). Germline V CDR1 and CDR2: LNHDA, SQIVND (reference sequence). The CDR3 has 14 residues. V lost 6 bases and J 5 bases, leaving 13 bases between the germline ends. The CDR3 region is CASSYRELTGELFF. CDR3 in DNA: TGTGCCAGTAGCTATCGGGAGCTAACCGGGGAGCTGTTTTTT.

Only one count was recorded for this clone. The chain carries TRBV7-8 and TRBJ2-7, with 9 bases lining up with TRBD1. V was clipped by 8 bases and J by 3 bases; unmatched bases: 8. This CDR3 region has 14 residues. Germline values: CDR1 SGHVS, CDR2 FQNEAQ. In nucleotides, the CDR3 is TGTGCCAGCCTTTCGGGGACAGGGAACTACGAGCAGTACTTC. Protein product: CASLSGTGNYEQYF.

This chain links TRBV7-9 with TRBJ2-3; D uncertain. The CDR3 runs 13 residues. The germline CDR1 and CDR2 sequences are SEHNR and FQNEAQ (reference sequence). Trimming shortened V by 3 bases and J by 6 bases, and 10 bases separated the two germline ends. Here the CDR3 DNA reads TGTGCCAGCAGCTTGTTCTCTCGGGATACGCAGTATTTT. Protein product: CASSLFSRDTQYF.

This clone was seen a single time. The chain is built from TRBV2 and TRBJ2-2, with 9 bases matching TRBD1. Per the germline V gene, CDR1 is SNHLY and CDR2 is FYNNEI. There are 15 residues in the CDR3. V dropped 5 bases and J dropped 7; count of bases not matched to a gene: 8. The CDR3 sequence is CASSIWTGVVGELFF. As DNA, the CDR3 is TGTGCCAGCAGTATCTGGACAGGGGTTGTCGGGGAGCTGTTTTTT.

This chain links TRBV6-6 with TRBJ2-2; D is unclear. Germline-derived CDR1 and CDR2 are MNHNY and SVGAGI (reference sequence). V dropped 6 bases and J dropped 6 bases, with 8 bases sitting between them. This CDR3 spans 12 amino acids. In DNA form, the CDR3 reads TGTGCCAGCAGCCCTAGAGCCGGGGAGCTGTTTTTT. This encodes CASSPRAGELFF.

This clone was seen a handful of times. As DNA, the CDR3 is TGTGCCAGCAGCTTGGTGCCCCCGGCAGGGCCTACCTCAACTAATGAAAAACTGTTTTTT. Translated: CASSLVPPAGPTSTNEKLFF. The J gene is TRBJ1-4, the V gene TRBV5-5; D possibly corresponds to TRBD1 (5 bases). Trimming left V 0 bases short and J 0 bases short, with 21 bases between. CDR3 size: 20 residues. CDR1 is SGHKS, CDR2 YYEKEE, per germline (reference sequence). Full variable domain (outside the CDR3, taken from reference TRBV5-5 and TRBJ1-4): DAGVTQSPTHLIKTRGQQVTLRCSPISGHKSVSWYQQVLGQGPQFIFQYYEKEERGRGNFPDRFSARQFPNYSSELNVNALLLGDSALYLCASSLVPPAGPTSTNEKLFFGSGTQLSVL.

The DNA for the CDR3 is TGTGCCAGCAGTCCCCCCGGGGAGGATCGCTATGGCTACACCTTC. As protein: CASSPPGEDRYGYTF. V and J are TRBV6-2 or TRBV6-3 and TRBJ1-2; D remains unclear. The CDR3 consists of 15 residues. Germline V gene data show CDR1 as MNHEY and CDR2 as SVGEGT. The V end lost 5 bases, the J end lost 4 bases, and 17 bases lay between the germline ends.